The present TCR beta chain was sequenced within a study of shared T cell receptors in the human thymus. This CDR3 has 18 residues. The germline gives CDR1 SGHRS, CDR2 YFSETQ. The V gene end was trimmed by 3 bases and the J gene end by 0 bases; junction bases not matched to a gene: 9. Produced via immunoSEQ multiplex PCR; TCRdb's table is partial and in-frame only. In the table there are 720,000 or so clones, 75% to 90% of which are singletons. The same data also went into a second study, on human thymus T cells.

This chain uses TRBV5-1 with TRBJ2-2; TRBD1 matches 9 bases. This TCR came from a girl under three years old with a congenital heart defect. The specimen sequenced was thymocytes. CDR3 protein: CASSYRDRVPTNTGELFF. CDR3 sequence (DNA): TGCGCCAGCAGCTACCGGGACAGGGTCCCGACGAACACCGGGGAGCTGTTTTTT.